This entry lists 20 T cell receptor beta chains sequenced from one sample in a study of a mutant IDH1 vaccine in newly diagnosed glioma. The table came from immunoSEQ multiplex PCR; TCRdb's copy has only in-frame clones and leaves some out. The sample includes tens of thousands of clones, 85% to 90% seen only once; the top ten take about 1.4%. The time point denotes: week 23, last vaccination. Each dose of the vaccine consisted of 300 ug of mutant IDH1 20-mer peptide, with topical imiquimod. Antigens of these TCRs are unknown. This specimen consisted of PBMCs, obtained from a glioma patient whose treatment included an IDH1 peptide vaccine. The receptors were gathered from a middle-aged man with glioma.

The rearrangement links TRBV2 to TRBJ1-1, with D possibly TRBD1 on 5 matching bases. The CDR3 sequence is 14 residues long. Germline CDR1 and CDR2: SNHLY and FYNNEI. The ends were cut back, 5 bases at V and 8 bases at J, with 18 bases in the middle. CDR3 residues: CASSSRRADSEAFF. DNA of the CDR3: TGTGCCAGCAGTTCCCGCCGGGCCGACAGCGAAGCTTTCTTT. Full variable domain (outside the CDR3, taken from reference TRBV2 and TRBJ1-1): EPEVTQTPSHQVTQMGQEVILRCVPISNHLYFYWYRQILGQKVEFLVSFYNNEISEKSEIFDDQFSVERPDGSNFTLKIRSTKLEDSAMYFCASSSRRADSEAFFGQGTRLTVV.

The rearrangement joins TRBV19 to TRBJ2-7; unclear D gene. V was trimmed by 5 bases and J by 5 bases, leaving 13 bases between them. Germline CDR1 is LNHDA and CDR2 is SQIVND (reference sequence). There are 13 residues in the CDR3. CDR3 coding DNA: TGTGCCAGTAGTCCCTCTGAAGGCGACGAGCAGTACTTC. It translates to CASSPSEGDEQYF.

J is TRBJ1-2 and V is TRBV25-1, with D perhaps TRBD1 (6 bases). Trimming took off 1 base at V and 3 bases at J, with 9 bases between the two ends. The CDR3 consists of 14 residues. CDR1 MGHDK and CDR2 SYGVNS come from the germline V gene. The CDR3 loop is CASSEFRGDYGYTF. The DNA for the CDR3 is TGTGCCAGCAGTGAATTCAGGGGTGACTATGGCTACACCTTC.

The rearrangement uses TRBV11-3 and TRBJ2-1; unclear D gene. This CDR3 is 13 amino acids long. CDR1 and CDR2 from the germline V gene are SGHNT and YENEEA. The V end was cut by 3 bases, the J end by 1 base, with 4 bases between. The CDR3 region is CASSFQSYNEQFF. The DNA for the CDR3 is TGTGCCAGCAGCTTCCAGTCCTACAATGAGCAGTTCTTC.

This chain connects TRBV5-1 to TRBJ2-5, with D tentatively TRBD2 (5 bases). In germline, CDR1 is SGHRS, CDR2 YFSETQ. The CDR3 is 14 residues long. The V end was cut by 3 bases, the J end by 1 base, with 10 bases between. The CDR3 bases are TGCGCCAGCAGCTCCGGACTGGTCCAAGAGACCCAGTACTTC. This gives the protein CASSSGLVQETQYF.

The CDR3 DNA reads as TGTGCCAGCAATCGGGACATATATGGCTACACCTTC. Translation: CASNRDIYGYTF. The chain links TRBV7-9 to TRBJ1-2; D perhaps matches TRBD1 (6 bases). Germline CDR1 and CDR2: SEHNR and FQNEAQ (reference sequence). CDR3 length: 12 residues. V was pared by 7 bases and J by 5 bases, with 11 bases between.

The V and J genes are TRBV7-2 and TRBJ2-7; the match to TRBD1 covers 7 bases. J was trimmed by 1 base and V by 4 bases; bases with no gene match: 4. The CDR3 runs 14 residues. CDR1 is SGHTA, CDR2 FQGNSA, per germline. The DNA of the CDR3 is TGTGCCAGCAGCTACCGACAGGGATCCTACGAGCAGTACTTC. Its protein is CASSYRQGSYEQYF.

J is TRBJ2-2 and V is TRBV19; D is perhaps TRBD2 (6 bases). Germline V lookup: CDR1 LNHDA, CDR2 SQIVND (reference sequence). This CDR3 has 14 amino acids. V was trimmed by 6 bases and J by 5 bases, leaving 13 bases between them. The CDR3 protein is CASRGGLGTGELFF. As DNA, the CDR3 is TGTGCCAGTAGGGGGGGATTGGGGACCGGGGAGCTGTTTTTT. The variable domain in full, with the rest retrieved from reference TRBV19 and TRBJ2-2, is DGGITQSPKYLFRKEGQNVTLSCEQNLNHDAMYWYRQDPGQGLRLIYYSQIVNDFQKGDIAEGYSVSREKKESFPLTVTSAQKNPTAFYLCASRGGLGTGELFFGEGSRLTVL.

The rearrangement joins TRBV19 to TRBJ2-7; 7 bases align to TRBD1. Trimming at V came to 5 bases and at J to 0 bases, leaving 7 bases not matched to a gene. The CDR3 sequence is 15 residues long. Looked up from germline, CDR1 is LNHDA and CDR2 is SQIVND (reference sequence). This CDR3 reads CASSPWTGSSYEQYF. CDR3 in DNA: TGTGCCAGTAGTCCCTGGACAGGAAGCTCCTACGAGCAGTACTTC.

The V gene is TRBV7-2, the J gene TRBJ2-2; D is possibly TRBD1 or TRBD2 (6 bases each). There are 16 residues in the CDR3. Germline V gene lookup returns CDR1 SGHTA and CDR2 FQGNSA. Trimming shortened V by 6 bases and J by 5 bases, and 19 bases separated the two germline ends. The CDR3 DNA reads TGTGCCAGCAGGGGGAGAGGGGGACTGTCAACCGGGGAGCTGTTTTTT. Protein: CASRGRGGLSTGELFF.

V and J are TRBV5-4 and TRBJ2-7; TRBD1 matches at 7 bases. This CDR3 contains 16 residues. Germline assignment: CDR1 SGHNT and CDR2 YYREEE (reference sequence). V shed 0 bases and J 0 bases; nucleotides not matched to a gene: 6. The CDR3 DNA follows: TGTGCCAGCAGCTTGGGCGACAGGGCCGGCTCCTACGAGCAGTACTTC. This gives the protein CASSLGDRAGSYEQYF.

The chain links TRBV4-2 to TRBJ2-5, with D possibly being TRBD1 (5 bases). This CDR3 is built from 16 residues. Per germline, CDR1 LGHNA and CDR2 YNFKEQ. Trimming removed 0 bases from V and 2 bases from J, with 13 bases in between. CDR3 protein: CASSQEQRGYQETQYF. As DNA, the CDR3 is TGTGCCAGCAGCCAAGAGCAAAGGGGCTATCAAGAGACCCAGTACTTC.

This rearrangement joins TRBV5-1 to TRBJ2-1, with unresolved D. Germline CDR1 reads SGHRS; CDR2 reads YFSETQ. With 0 bases removed from V and 5 bases from J, the gap between germline ends came to 12 bases. This CDR3 is 15 amino acids long. CDR3 sequence: CASSLAERRDNEQFF. The CDR3 nucleotides are TGCGCCAGCAGCTTGGCGGAGAGACGGGACAATGAGCAGTTCTTC.

This clone showed up just a few times. V is TRBV19 and J is TRBJ1-3, with unresolved D. Trimming removed 5 bases from V and 1 base from J, with 9 bases in between. The germline V gene has CDR1 LNHDA and CDR2 SQIVND (reference sequence). CDR3 length: 14 amino acids. CDR3 loop: CASSPWDSGNTIYF. CDR3 in DNA: TGTGCCAGTAGTCCCTGGGATTCTGGAAACACCATATATTTT.

The chain uses TRBV29-1 and TRBJ2-1; 7 bases agree with TRBD2. Germline lookup yields CDR1 SQVTM and CDR2 ANQGSEA. Trimming took 4 bases from V and 1 from J; bases not matched to a gene: 1. The CDR3 loop spans 13 amino acids. In DNA form, the CDR3 reads TGCAGCGTTGGGCGGGAGTCCTACAATGAGCAGTTCTTC. As protein: CSVGRESYNEQFF.

The V call is TRBV27, the J call TRBJ2-5, with TRBD1 as a possible D gene (5 bases). CDR1 is MNHEY and CDR2 is SMNVEV in the germline V gene (reference sequence). V was trimmed by 3 bases and J by 5 bases, leaving 13 bases between them. The CDR3 extends over 14 amino acids. CDR3 protein: CASSLFRGRETQYF. CDR3 bases: TGTGCCAGCAGTTTGTTTAGGGGAAGGGAGACCCAGTACTTC.

The V gene is TRBV6-1, the J gene TRBJ1-2, with D perhaps matching TRBD1 (6 bases). Looked up from germline, CDR1 is MNHNS and CDR2 is SASEGT. V was cut by 9 bases and J by 3 bases, with 11 bases left in between. This CDR3 spans 12 amino acids. CDR3 in amino acids: CARWDNHYGYTF. DNA for the CDR3: TGTGCCAGATGGGACAACCACTATGGCTACACCTTC.

This CDR3 reads CASSRDRVDEQYF. CDR3 coding DNA: TGTGCCAGCAGCCGGGACAGGGTGGACGAGCAGTACTTC. The V call is TRBV6-6, the J call TRBJ2-7; 9 nucleotides align to TRBD1. Looked up from germline, CDR1 is MNHNY and CDR2 is SVGAGI (reference sequence). The trim removed 6 bases at V and 5 bases at J, leaving 5 bases unmatched. The CDR3 is 13 amino acids.

This clone appeared a few times. The rearrangement links TRBV19 to TRBJ2-5, with unresolved D. The CDR3 has 12 residues. The germline V and J ends were trimmed by 7 bases and 4 bases, with 10 bases remaining between them. Germline V gene sequence: CDR1 LNHDA, CDR2 SQIVND (reference sequence). CDR3 in DNA: TGTGCCAGTAAGGACGGCGGAGAGACCCAGTACTTC. Amino acid sequence: CASKDGGETQYF.

The CDR3 protein is CASSNDRRGGSEQYF. The CDR3 region has the DNA TGTGCCAGCAGTAACGACAGGAGAGGAGGTTCCGAGCAGTACTTC. V is TRBV6-5 and J is TRBJ2-7, with a tentative D call TRBD1 (6 bases). The ends were cut back, 5 bases at V and 6 bases at J, with 20 bases in the middle. Germline CDR1 reads MNHEY; CDR2 reads SVGAGI. The CDR3 loop spans 15 amino acids.